These 7 T cell receptor beta chains originate from one sample sequenced in a study of tumor-infiltrating lymphocytes in primary liver carcinoma. The authors made TCR beta cDNA from roughly 480 ng total RNA with a constant-region primer. What produced the TCR beta libraries was three nested multiplex PCR rounds using slightly modified ARM-PCR. TRBV1-TRBV30 forward primers paired with a C-beta reverse primer were used in the first two PCR rounds, which ran 9 to 10 cycles each. MiXCR, applied by TCRdb to the multiplex PCR reads, yields one record per CDR3 protein. This sample carries about 320,000 distinct CDR3 sequences, 55% to 65% of them seen once, and the ten largest clones take about 8.4%. Both blood RNA, taken from unsorted whole blood, and germline DNA were extracted. The sequenced sample consisted of peripheral blood. Receptors were obtained from a man aged 40-55 years with primary liver carcinoma and hepatitis B virus infection.

Notes on this clonotype: One end of the junction varies from germline; a read error may be responsible. The chain joins TRBV7-8 to TRBJ2-2; D might be TRBD1 (6 bases). The CDR3 is 14 residues long. Per the germline V gene, CDR1 is SGHVS and CDR2 is FQNEAQ. CDR3 nucleotide sequence: TGTGCCAGCAGCATCGACAGGCCGGACGGGGAGATGTTTTTT. It translates to CASSIDRPDGEMFF.

V is TRBV6-4 and J is TRBJ1-1; D unclear. Germline V lookup: CDR1 MRHNA, CDR2 SNTAGT. The CDR3 loop spans 13 amino acids. Deletions cut 3 bases from V and 2 bases from J, with 7 bases between. CDR3 in amino acids: CASSEDGNTEAFF. The CDR3 region has the DNA TGTGCCAGCAGTGAGGACGGCAACACTGAAGCTTTCTTT.

The table lists this clonotype with a count of one. A read error may explain this, as a much larger clone is one base away. The conserved phenylalanine or tryptophan normally closing the CDR3 is absent here, so this likely arose from a read error. V gene TRBV11-1 combines with J gene TRBJ1-4, with D perhaps matching TRBD1 (6 bases). The germline V gene has CDR1 SGHAT and CDR2 FQDESV (reference sequence). The CDR3 contains 13 residues. The CDR3 region has the DNA TGTGCCAACAGCGAACAGGGTTACGAAAAACTGTTTTCT. This sequence encodes CANSEQGYEKLFS.

Concerning this clonotype itself: A read error is likely, as this CDR3 ends without the conserved phenylalanine or tryptophan. CDR3 nucleotides: TGTGCCAGCAGTTTATTTCCTCGAGGGAATTCACCCCTCCACTCT. Protein product: CASSLFPRGNSPLHS. This sequence joins TRBV28 and TRBJ1-6; D is unclear. The CDR3 totals 15 residues. The germline CDR1 and CDR2 sequences are MDHEN and SYDVKM. Trimming shortened V by 1 base and J by 7 bases, and 11 bases separated the two germline ends.

About this clonotype itself: The junction does not match germline at one end; this may be a read error. The chain links TRBV5-1 to TRBJ1-2; D not resolved. In germline, CDR1 is SGHRS, CDR2 YFSETQ. The CDR3 is made up of 14 amino acids. The CDR3 spells CASSLAATWSGYTF. In DNA, the CDR3 is TGCGCCAGCAGCCTCGCCGCGACATGGTCCGGCTATACCTTC.

This clonotype was observed at least ten times. CDR3 sequence reads: CASSWEDIQYF. The DNA of the CDR3 is TGTGCCAGCAGCTGGGAGGACATTCAGTACTTC. The V gene is TRBV5-6, the J gene TRBJ2-4; D possibly corresponds to TRBD2 (6 bases). Trimming left V 3 bases short and J 8 bases short, with 6 bases between. The germline V gene has CDR1 SGHDT and CDR2 YYEEEE. The CDR3 loop spans 11 amino acids.

A word on this clonotype: This may arise from a read error, as a much more abundant clone is one base away. This sequence joins TRBV10-3 and TRBJ2-2, with 7 bases identical to TRBD1. The CDR3 extends over 17 amino acids. CDR1 is ENHRY, CDR2 SYGVKD, per germline. V gave up 5 bases and J gave up 2 bases; unmatched junction bases: 11. CDR3 protein: CAISKPGTALNTGELFF. The CDR3 region has the DNA TGTGCCATCAGTAAACCTGGGACAGCTTTAAACACCGGGGAGCTGTTTTTT.